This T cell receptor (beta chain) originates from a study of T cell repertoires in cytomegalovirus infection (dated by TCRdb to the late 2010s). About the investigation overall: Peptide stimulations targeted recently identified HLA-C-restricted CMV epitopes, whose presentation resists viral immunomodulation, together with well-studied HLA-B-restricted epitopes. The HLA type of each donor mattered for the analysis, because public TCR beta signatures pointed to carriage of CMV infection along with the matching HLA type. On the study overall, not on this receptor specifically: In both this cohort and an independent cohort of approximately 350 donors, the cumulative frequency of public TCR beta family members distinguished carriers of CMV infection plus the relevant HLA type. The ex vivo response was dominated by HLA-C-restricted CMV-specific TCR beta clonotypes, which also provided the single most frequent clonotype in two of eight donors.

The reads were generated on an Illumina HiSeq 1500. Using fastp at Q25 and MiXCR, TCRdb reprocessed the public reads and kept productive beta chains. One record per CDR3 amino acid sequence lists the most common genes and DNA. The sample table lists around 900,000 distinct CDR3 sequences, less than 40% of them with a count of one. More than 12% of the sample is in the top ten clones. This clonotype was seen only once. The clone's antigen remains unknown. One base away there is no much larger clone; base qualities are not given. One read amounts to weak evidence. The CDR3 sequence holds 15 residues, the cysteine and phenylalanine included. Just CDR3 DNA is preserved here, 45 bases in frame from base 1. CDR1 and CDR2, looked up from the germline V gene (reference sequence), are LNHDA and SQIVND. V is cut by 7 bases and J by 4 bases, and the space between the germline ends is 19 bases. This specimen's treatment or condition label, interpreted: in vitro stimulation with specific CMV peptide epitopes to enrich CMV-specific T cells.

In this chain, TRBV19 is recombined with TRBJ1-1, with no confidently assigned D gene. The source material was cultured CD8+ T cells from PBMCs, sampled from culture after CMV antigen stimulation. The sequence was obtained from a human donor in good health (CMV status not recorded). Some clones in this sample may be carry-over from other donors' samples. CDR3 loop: CASTPWRGEGTEAFF. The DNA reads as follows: TGTGCCAGTACCCCTTGGCGGGGTGAGGGCACTGAAGCTTTCTTT.